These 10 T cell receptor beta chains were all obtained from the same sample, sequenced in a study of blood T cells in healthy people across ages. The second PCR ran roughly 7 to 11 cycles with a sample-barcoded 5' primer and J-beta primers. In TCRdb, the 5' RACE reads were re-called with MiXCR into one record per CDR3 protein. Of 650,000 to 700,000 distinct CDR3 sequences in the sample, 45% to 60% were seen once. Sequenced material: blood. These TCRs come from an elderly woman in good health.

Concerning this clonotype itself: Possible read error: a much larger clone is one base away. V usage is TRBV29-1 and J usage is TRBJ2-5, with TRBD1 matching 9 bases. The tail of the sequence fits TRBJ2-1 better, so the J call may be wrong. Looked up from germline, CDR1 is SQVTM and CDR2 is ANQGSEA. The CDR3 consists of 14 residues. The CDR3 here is CSVGGTGYQETQFF. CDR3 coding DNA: TGCAGCGTTGGTGGGACAGGGTACCAAGAGACCCAGTTCTTC.

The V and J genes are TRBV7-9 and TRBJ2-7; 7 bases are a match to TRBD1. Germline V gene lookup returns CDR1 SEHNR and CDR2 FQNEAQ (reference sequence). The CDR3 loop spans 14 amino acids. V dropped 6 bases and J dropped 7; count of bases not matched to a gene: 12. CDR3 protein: CASSHRDRSKEQYF. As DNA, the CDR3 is TGTGCCAGCAGTCATCGGGACAGATCGAAAGAGCAGTACTTC.

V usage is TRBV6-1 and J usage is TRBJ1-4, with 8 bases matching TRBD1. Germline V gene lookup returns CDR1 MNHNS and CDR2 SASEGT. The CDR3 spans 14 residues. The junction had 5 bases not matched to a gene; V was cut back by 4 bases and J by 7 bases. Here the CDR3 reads CASSARGHGEKLFF. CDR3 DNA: TGTGCCAGCAGTGCCAGGGGGCATGGTGAAAAACTGTTTTTT.

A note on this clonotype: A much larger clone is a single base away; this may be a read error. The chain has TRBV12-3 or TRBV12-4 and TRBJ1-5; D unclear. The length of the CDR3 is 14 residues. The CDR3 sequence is CACSPLGGNQPQHF. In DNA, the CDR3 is TGTGCCTGCAGTCCGCTTGGAGGGAATCAGCCCCAGCATTTT.

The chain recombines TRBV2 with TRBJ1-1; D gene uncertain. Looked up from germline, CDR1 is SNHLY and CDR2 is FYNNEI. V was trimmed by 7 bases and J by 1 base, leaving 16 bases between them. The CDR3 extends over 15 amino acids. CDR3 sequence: CASTVRKGRNTEAFF. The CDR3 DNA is TGTGCCAGCACAGTCAGGAAAGGTCGGAACACTGAAGCTTTCTTT. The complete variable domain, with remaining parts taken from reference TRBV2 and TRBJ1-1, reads EPEVTQTPSHQVTQMGQEVILRCVPISNHLYFYWYRQILGQKVEFLVSFYNNEISEKSEIFDDQFSVERPDGSNFTLKIRSTKLEDSAMYFCASTVRKGRNTEAFFGQGTRLTVV.

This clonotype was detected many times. The CDR3 sequence is CSARDSWVNIQYF. DNA for the CDR3: TGCAGTGCTAGAGATTCGTGGGTGAACATTCAGTACTTC. V gene TRBV20-1 combines with J gene TRBJ2-4; D not resolved. The CDR3 runs 13 residues. The germline gives CDR1 DFQATT, CDR2 SNEGSKA (reference sequence). Trimming removed 0 bases from V and 7 bases from J, with 10 bases in between.

CDR3 region: CASRPERGADTGELFF. CDR3 sequence (DNA): TGTGCCAGCAGGCCAGAGCGGGGGGCCGACACCGGGGAGCTGTTTTTT. The chain links TRBV2 to TRBJ2-2; the match to TRBD2 covers 9 bases. V shed 6 bases, J shed 3 bases, and the junction held 8 bases outside the gene matches. The CDR3 length is 16 residues. CDR1 SNHLY and CDR2 FYNNEI come from the germline V gene.

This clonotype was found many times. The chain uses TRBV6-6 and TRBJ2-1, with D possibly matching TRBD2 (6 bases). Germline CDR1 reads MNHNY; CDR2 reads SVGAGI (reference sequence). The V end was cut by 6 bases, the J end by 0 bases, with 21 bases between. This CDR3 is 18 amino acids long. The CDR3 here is CASSPTRSGGSSYNEQFF. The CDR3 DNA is TGTGCCAGCAGCCCGACCAGAAGCGGAGGGAGCTCCTACAATGAGCAGTTCTTC.

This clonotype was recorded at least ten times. CDR3 residues: CASSLRTMSPGDTQYF. The CDR3 DNA follows: TGCGCCAGCAGCTTACGGACTATGAGTCCCGGAGATACGCAGTATTTT. The chain links TRBV5-1 to TRBJ2-3; D perhaps matches TRBD2 (6 bases). Germline V CDR1 and CDR2: SGHRS, YFSETQ. The CDR3 spans 16 residues. Trimming removed 2 bases from V and 5 bases from J, with 18 bases in between.

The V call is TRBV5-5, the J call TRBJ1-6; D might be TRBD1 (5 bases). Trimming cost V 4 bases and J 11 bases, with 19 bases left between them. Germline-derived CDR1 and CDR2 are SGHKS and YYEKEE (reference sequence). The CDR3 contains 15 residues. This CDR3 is CASSPGTLPGAPLHF. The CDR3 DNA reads TGTGCCAGCAGCCCCGGGACCCTCCCCGGTGCACCCCTCCACTTT.